The clone carrying this TCR beta chain was seen repeatedly, ten times or more. Its antigen is unidentified. TCRdb redid the calling of the reads with MiXCR, one entry per CDR3 protein. The sample gives under 600,000 distinct CDR3 sequences, approximately 15% of which show up once; roughly a quarter is in the top ten. This record belongs to a study of T cell repertoires in cytomegalovirus infection. Turning to the study itself: In public TCR beta signatures, there were indications of both CMV infection and matching HLA type. Overall study results and limits: Ex vivo, HLA-C-restricted CMV-specific TCR beta clonotypes prevailed over the rest of the response. Carriers of CMV and the relevant HLA type were discriminated by public TCR beta frequency.

The CDR3 contains 15 residues. Germline loops: CDR1 SGHAT, CDR2 FQNNGV. V lost 5 bases and J 8 bases, leaving 19 bases between the germline ends. This chain links TRBV11-2 with TRBJ2-1; a possible D gene is TRBD2 (5 bases). The sequenced sample consisted of CD8+ T cells from PBMCs. This TCR was sampled from a human donor in good health (CMV status not recorded). Some clones in this sample may be carry-over from other donors' samples. CDR3 sequence reads: CASSLDGAAMDEQFF. The CDR3 nucleotides read TGTGCCAGCAGCCTGGACGGAGCGGCTATGGATGAGCAGTTCTTC.